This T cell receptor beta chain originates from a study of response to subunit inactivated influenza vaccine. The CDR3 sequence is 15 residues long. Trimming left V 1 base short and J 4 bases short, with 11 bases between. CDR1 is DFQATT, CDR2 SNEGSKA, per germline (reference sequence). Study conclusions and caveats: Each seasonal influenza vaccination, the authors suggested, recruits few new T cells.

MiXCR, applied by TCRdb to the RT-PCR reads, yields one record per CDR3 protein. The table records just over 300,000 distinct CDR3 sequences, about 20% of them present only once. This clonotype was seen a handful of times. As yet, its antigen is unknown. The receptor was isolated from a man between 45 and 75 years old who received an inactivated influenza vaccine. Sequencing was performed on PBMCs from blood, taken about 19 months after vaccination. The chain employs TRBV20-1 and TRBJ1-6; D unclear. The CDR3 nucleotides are TGCAGTGCTAGAGCGAGTGGCAGATATAATTCACCCCTCCACTTT. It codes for CSARASGRYNSPLHF.